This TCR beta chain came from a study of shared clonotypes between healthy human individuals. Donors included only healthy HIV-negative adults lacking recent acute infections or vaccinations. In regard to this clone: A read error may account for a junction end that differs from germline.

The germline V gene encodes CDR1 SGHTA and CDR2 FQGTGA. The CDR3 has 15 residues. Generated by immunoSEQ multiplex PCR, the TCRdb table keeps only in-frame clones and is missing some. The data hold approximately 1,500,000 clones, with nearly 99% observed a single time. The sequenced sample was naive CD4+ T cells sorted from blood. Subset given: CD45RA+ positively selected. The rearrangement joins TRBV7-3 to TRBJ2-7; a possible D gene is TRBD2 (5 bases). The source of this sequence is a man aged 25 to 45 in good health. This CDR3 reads CASSQPGNGSNEQYF. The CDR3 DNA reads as TGTGCCAGCAGCCAACCGGGGAATGGCTCCAACGAGCAGTACTTC.